These T cell receptor beta chains were read from a single sample in a study of T cell responses to AZD1222 COVID-19 vaccine. The repertoire was sequenced with immunoSEQ multiplex PCR; TCRdb's copy has only in-frame clones and lacks some. The data hold around 99,000 clones, with around 90% observed a single time. The sequencing here drew on peripheral blood, taken on day 0 of AZD1222 vaccination. The receptor source for this set is an adult in good health. Both conserved end residues are part of each CDR3. The D gene is left open where the match is weak. Where a row states a size, it is once, few, many or the class of an expanded clone; other rows omit it.

j_call v_call d_call clone_size cdr3_nt cdr3_aa
TRBJ1-2 TRBV6-1 NA NA TGTGCCAGCAGTGAAGAGAAAGGGAAGGGGTTCTCAAACTATGGCTACACCTTC CASSEEKGKGFSNYGYTF
TRBJ2-1 TRBV10-2 NA NA TGCGCCAGCAGGGTTACAGGGAGCTCCTACAATGAGCAGTTCTTC CASRVTGSSYNEQFF
TRBJ2-4 TRBV15 TRBD1 NA TGTGCCACCAGCAGTAAAAGGACAGGGGCAGCCAAAAACATTCAGTACTTC CATSSKRTGAAKNIQYF
TRBJ1-4 TRBV6-1 NA once TGTGCCAGCAGTGAGGAACTACCGGACGCAACTAATGAAAAACTGTTTTTT CASSEELPDATNEKLFF
TRBJ2-3 TRBV5-5 TRBD1 NA TGTGCCAGCAGCCCATGGACAGGCATCGGCACAGATACGCAGTATTTT CASSPWTGIGTDTQYF
TRBJ2-5 TRBV7-3 TRBD2 once TGTGCCAGCAGCTTAGGAGCGGCTAGCGGGGGGGCAAGTGCAGAGACCCAGTACTTC CASSLGAASGGASAETQYF
TRBJ2-5 TRBV3-1/TRBV3-2 TRBD2 NA TGTGCCAGCAGCCAGGGTCTCACTAGCGGGGGTACCCTACAAGAGACCCAGTACTTC CASSQGLTSGGTLQETQYF
TRBJ1-6 TRBV4-1 NA NA TGCGCCAGCAGCCAAGAGGGGGGGGTAACACCCCTCCACTTT CASSQEGGVTPLHF
TRBJ2-7 TRBV7-8 NA NA TGTGCCAGCAGCTTCGCAGGGAAAATGGGCGAGCAGTACTTC CASSFAGKMGEQYF
TRBJ1-5 TRBV4-1 NA NA TGCGCCAGCAGCCAAGAGGCGGGGGGGGTTCAGCCCCAGCATTTT CASSQEAGGVQPQHF
TRBJ2-3 TRBV6-5 NA few TGTGCCAGCAGTTCCAGACAGGTCACAGATACGCAGTATTTT CASSSRQVTDTQYF
TRBJ1-3 TRBV30 NA once TGTGCCTGGAGTGTTCGGGGAAACACCATATATTTT CAWSVRGNTIYF
TRBJ1-2 TRBV21-1 NA NA TGTGCCAGCAGCAAAGTTGACGACAGGTTTTCCGTTTCTGGCTACACCTTC CASSKVDDRFSVSGYTF
TRBJ2-2 TRBV25-1 TRBD1 NA TGTGCCAGCAGTGAATGGACAGGGAGCACCGGGGAGCTGTTTTTT CASSEWTGSTGELFF
TRBJ1-5 TRBV19 TRBD1 NA TGTGCCAGTAGTGACAGGGTGGGCAATCAGCCCCAGCATTTT CASSDRVGNQPQHF
TRBJ2-5 TRBV9 TRBD1 few TGTGCCAGCACCCAGGGGGCAGGGGGGAGCCAAGAGACCCAGTACTTC CASTQGAGGSQETQYF
TRBJ2-3 TRBV29-1 NA NA TGCAGCGTTGAAGTCGACCTCAGGGGTCTTACGCAGTATTTT CSVEVDLRGLTQYF
TRBJ2-7 TRBV6-2/TRBV6-3 NA NA TGTGCCAGCAGCCCGGACACCCACGAGCAGTACTTC CASSPDTHEQYF
TRBJ1-6 TRBV21-1 NA NA TGTGCCAGCAGCAAACGAGGGACAGGGGTACGTCCCCTCCACTTT CASSKRGTGVRPLHF
TRBJ2-1 TRBV5-1 TRBD2 NA TGCGCCAGCACTCTAGCGGGGGGGAATGAGCAGTTCTTC CASTLAGGNEQFF
TRBJ1-5 TRBV30 TRBD1 few TGTGCCTGGGGACAGGGGTTGCAGCCCCAGCATTTT CAWGQGLQPQHF
TRBJ2-1 TRBV4-3 TRBD2 NA TGCGCCAGCAGCCAAGAGCTCACCGGGACTAGCGGGTTAAGCTCCTACAATGAGCAGTTCTTC CASSQELTGTSGLSSYNEQFF
TRBJ1-2 TRBV28 NA NA TGTGCCAGCACGACACCAGGGGATGGCTACACCTTC CASTTPGDGYTF
TRBJ2-5 TRBV6-2/TRBV6-3 NA NA TGTGCCAGCAGTAAGACGGATATCCAAGAGACCCAGTACTTC CASSKTDIQETQYF
TRBJ1-1 TRBV6-1 TRBD1 NA TGTGCCAGCAGTGAAGACAGGGGGAACACTGAAGCTTTCTTT CASSEDRGNTEAFF
TRBJ1-4 TRBV5-6 NA NA TGTGCCAGCAGCTTGTGGGGGGCTTCGCGTGAAAAACTGTTTTTT CASSLWGASREKLFF
TRBJ1-2 TRBV7-2 NA NA TGTGCCAGCAGCTTTAGACCCGGCGAAGGCTACACCTTC CASSFRPGEGYTF
TRBJ2-3 TRBV19 TRBD2 NA TGTGCCACCACCGCCGCGGGGGGGCCCACAGATACGCAGTATTTT CATTAAGGPTDTQYF
TRBJ2-5 TRBV7-2 TRBD2 NA TGTGCCAGCAGCTTAGGGCCGTGGGGGGGGCAAGAGACCCAGTACTTC CASSLGPWGGQETQYF
TRBJ1-2 TRBV15 NA NA TGTGCCACCAGCAGATACGCGCGGGACAACAGGGGCTACACCTTC CATSRYARDNRGYTF
TRBJ2-2 TRBV7-3 TRBD1 NA TGTGCCAGCAGCCCCAGACCCGGGACAGGGGCCACCACCGGGGAGCTGTTTTTT CASSPRPGTGATTGELFF
TRBJ1-1 TRBV13 NA NA TGTGCCAGCAGCTTAAGGGGGGACTATAGCACTGAAGCTTTCTTT CASSLRGDYSTEAFF
TRBJ1-1 TRBV5-1 NA NA TGCGCCAGCAGCTTAGATACGGGAGTTGAAGCTTTCTTT CASSLDTGVEAFF
TRBJ2-1 TRBV7-9 TRBD2 once TGTGCCAGCAGCTTAGTTGGTTTAGCGGGCTTTTACAATGAGCAGTTCTTC CASSLVGLAGFYNEQFF
TRBJ1-2 TRBV19 TRBD1 NA TGTGCCAGTAGTATAAAAGAAGGGGGACAGCAACTCTATGGCTACACCTTC CASSIKEGGQQLYGYTF
TRBJ1-3 TRBV9 NA NA TGTGCCAGCAGACGGGACTCTGGAAACACCATATATTTT CASRRDSGNTIYF
TRBJ1-2 TRBV19 TRBD1 NA TGTGCCAGTAATGACAGGGCGAGGTATGGCTACACCTTC CASNDRARYGYTF
TRBJ1-4 TRBV19 NA NA TGTGCCAGTAACGCCGTTGCAACTAATGAAAAACTGTTTTTT CASNAVATNEKLFF
TRBJ2-5 TRBV7-9 TRBD1 NA TGTGCCAGCAGCTTAGGGGACAGGGGCCAAGAGACCCAGTACTTC CASSLGDRGQETQYF